One and the same sample provided the 2 T cell receptor beta chains below, sequenced in a study of beta chain features in type 1 diabetes (dated by TCRdb to about 2018). Libraries were built with the immunoSEQ multiplex PCR assay. The entire amount of isolated RNA was reverse transcribed using the High Capacity cDNA Reverse Transcription Kit, so the sequenced TCRB transcripts were expressed ones. The table comes from immuneACCESS by way of TCRdb, which keeps in-frame sequences with V and J called. Part of the clones is missing from these tables; in studies checked, under half for an unresolved V gene and the rest for unknown reasons. The sample has fewer than 350,000 clones on record, under 8.5% of them singletons. Roughly 1% of the sample is held by the ten biggest clonotypes. Source material: central memory CD4+ T cells from blood. Receptors originate from a woman aged 18-29 years in good health.

The chain couples TRBV4-3 to TRBJ1-1; D unclear. The CDR3 has 15 residues. Trimming cost V 0 bases and J 2 bases, with 10 bases left between them. The germline CDR1 and CDR2 sequences are LGHNA and YSLEER. CDR3 sequence reads: CASSQDIRLNTEAFF. The CDR3 region has the DNA TGCGCCAGCAGCCAAGATATCCGGCTAAACACTGAAGCTTTCTTT.

The chain recombines TRBV9 with TRBJ1-6; D gene unclear. The CDR3 length is 15 residues. Germline V gene data show CDR1 as SGDLS and CDR2 as YYNGEE. Trimming shortened V by 5 bases and J by 6 bases, and 15 bases separated the two germline ends. This chain's CDR3 is CASSPLAGANSPLHF. The DNA for the CDR3 is TGTGCCAGCAGTCCCCTGGCGGGTGCTAATTCACCCCTCCACTTT.